The 10 T cell receptor beta chains listed next were all sequenced from one sample in a study of beta chain features in type 1 diabetes. Study results and limitations: Shorter TCRB CDR3s, moderately but significantly so, were found in Type 1 diabetes patients in all four CD4+ subsets.

Sequencing targeted expressed TCRB transcripts, as all isolated RNA had been reverse transcribed. Generated by immunoSEQ multiplex PCR, the TCRdb table keeps only in-frame clones and is missing some. The table shows some 700,000 clones, with 13% occurring only once. These TCRs' antigens remain unknown. Sequencing was carried out using naive CD4+ T cells from blood. The receptors were sampled from a man aged 18 to 29 with type 1 diabetes.

The J gene is TRBJ2-3, the V gene TRBV18; 9 nucleotides align to TRBD2. Per the germline V gene, CDR1 is KGHSH and CDR2 is LQKENI. V lost 4 bases and J lost 2; bases outside the gene matches: 4. The length of the CDR3 is 15 residues. The CDR3: CASSQGLADTDTQYF. CDR3 nucleotides: TGTGCCAGCTCACAGGGACTAGCAGACACAGATACGCAGTATTTT.

This clone was seen a handful of times. The chain carries TRBV5-1 and TRBJ2-1; no clear D. V lost 0 bases and J 2 bases, leaving 9 bases between the germline ends. Germline-derived CDR1 and CDR2 are SGHRS and YFSETQ. The CDR3 has 15 residues. Written as DNA, the CDR3 is TGCGCCAGCAGCTTGGCGGCCGTAACCTACAATGAGCAGTTCTTC. This codes for CASSLAAVTYNEQFF.

This clone appeared a few times. The chain combines TRBV18 with TRBJ2-5, with D possibly matching TRBD2 (5 bases). Deletions cut 2 bases from V and 4 bases from J, with 11 bases between. The CDR3 runs to 14 residues. Germline V lookup: CDR1 KGHSH, CDR2 LQKENI. The CDR3 spells CASSPTGDGETQYF. DNA of the CDR3: TGTGCCAGCTCACCAACCGGGGATGGAGAGACCCAGTACTTC.

J is TRBJ1-5 and V is TRBV5-6, with 10 bases aligning to TRBD1. The V and J ends lost 4 bases and 6 bases, in that order; junction bases with no gene match: 10. The CDR3 is 16 residues long. Germline lookup yields CDR1 SGHDT and CDR2 YYEEEE. The CDR3 DNA is TGTGCCAGCAGCCGAGTTCGACAGGGGGCACGTCAGCCCCAGCATTTT. It translates to CASSRVRQGARQPQHF.

A word on this clone: At one end the junction does not follow the germline gene, possibly because of a read error. This chain links TRBV2 with TRBJ1-1; D uncertain. Looked up from germline, CDR1 is SNHLY and CDR2 is FYNNEI. The length of the CDR3 is 16 residues. This CDR3 reads CASSVGRAGDYTEAFF. The CDR3 DNA is TGTGCCAGCAGTGTCGGAAGGGCGGGAGACTACACAGAAGCTTTCTTT.

Only a few counts were recorded for this clone. The chain has TRBV29-1 and TRBJ2-7, with a weak D call TRBD2 (6 bases). The CDR3 runs to 13 residues. CDR1 SQVTM and CDR2 ANQGSEA come from the germline V gene. The ends were cut back, 7 bases at V and 6 bases at J, with 19 bases in the middle. This CDR3 reads CSGRADPRGEQYF. Written as DNA, the CDR3 is TGCAGCGGGAGGGCCGATCCCCGAGGCGAGCAGTACTTC.

In its sample, this clone was seen a few times. The chain joins TRBV4-2 to TRBJ2-3; D remains ambiguous. Germline values: CDR1 LGHNA, CDR2 YNFKEQ. The CDR3 sequence is 14 residues long. V dropped 0 bases and J dropped 1 base, with 5 bases sitting between them. CDR3 residues: CASSQDLGTDTQYF. CDR3 coding DNA: TGTGCCAGCAGCCAAGACCTCGGCACAGATACGCAGTATTTT.

The chain uses TRBV5-4 and TRBJ2-1; weak D call: TRBD2 (7 bases). This CDR3 comprises 15 residues. Trimming pared 4 bases from V and 7 bases from J, leaving 18 bases between. Germline CDR1 reads SGHNT; CDR2 reads YYREEE (reference sequence). DNA for the CDR3: TGTGCCAGCAGCCCCGAGGGGGGGCCGGGGAATGAGCAGTTCTTC. Residues: CASSPEGGPGNEQFF.

The chain carries TRBV7-8 and TRBJ2-2; possible D gene TRBD2, 6 bases. V was pared by 4 bases and J by 4 bases, with 16 bases between. From germline, CDR1 is SGHVS and CDR2 FQNEAQ. The CDR3 is 16 residues long. Here the CDR3 DNA reads TGTGCCAGCAGCTCCTTAGCGGTATCTTTCACCGGGGAGCTGTTTTTT. Its translation: CASSSLAVSFTGELFF.

The chain couples TRBV15 to TRBJ2-3; 9 nucleotides match TRBD2. Germline values: CDR1 LNHNV, CDR2 YYDKDF (reference sequence). The CDR3 length is 16 residues. Trimming removed 3 bases from V and 11 bases from J; junction bases left unmatched: 15. CDR3: CATSSWGAGGPRGQYF. CDR3 DNA sequence: TGTGCCACCAGCAGCTGGGGAGCGGGGGGCCCCCGGGGGCAGTATTTT.